Sequencing of this T cell receptor (beta chain) was carried out in a study of shared clonotypes between healthy human individuals (dated by TCRdb to 2018 to 2021). Broadly, across the study: The cohort comprised two women and a few men aged 18 to 49 years. For each donor, CD4 naive and CD4 memory were each run on three plates, CD8 naive on two plates, and CD8 memory on one plate. Blood TCR repertoires of five healthy adults were deeply sequenced to estimate repertoire size and the extent of clonotype sharing between individuals. Libraries were prepared and TCR repertoires were sequenced by different laboratories using diverse techniques, in order to increase sequencing depth and limit assay-specific biases. Between about 0.85 and 9.5 billion PBMCs per donor were obtained by leukapheresis.

Using the deep immunoSEQ assay, TCR CDR3 regions were amplified from genomic DNA by multiplex PCR. Extracted genomic DNA from each cell subset was spread evenly across all wells of several immunoSEQ 96-well plates, with each plate serving as a replicate. For sorted subsets, around 0.2 ug genomic DNA, equal to about 30,000 T cell genomes, was loaded into each replicate PCR. The purified libraries were quantified using a Qubit 3.0 fluorometer, sized with a Bioanalyzer 2100, and then quantified again using the KAPA Library Quantification kit. Every immunoSEQ 96-well plate was sequenced on a separate single-read 150-cycle Illumina NextSeq 550 flow cell. The study's processing was this. The immunoSEQ output contained only junctional sequences without quality scores, so filtering could not match that applied to full-length reads. To assign V/J genes and CDR3, sequences were annotated using PyIR, a Python wrapper for IgBLAST v1.9, with IMGT germline references. Reads were filtered out if the reads had weak V/J assignments (E-value above 1e-6), no CDR3, stop codons, out-of-frame junctions, or ambiguous translated residues. V3J clonotypes were defined as sequences sharing the same inferred V gene, J gene, and CDR3 amino acid sequence. The percentage overlap between two repertoires was calculated by dividing the number of shared unique clonotypes by the size of the smaller repertoire. RTK rarefaction, the Chao1 estimator, and Recon v2.1 estimates of unobserved clonotypes were used to assess repertoire richness. Generation probabilities were computed with OLGA for all TCRbeta clonotypes obtained by the gDNA method from a handful of donors. TCRdb's version of the immuneACCESS table is confined to in-frame rearrangements and falls short of the full clone set. An unresolved V gene accounts for under half of the shortfall where checked; the remainder is of unknown origin. Clone size and the V and J calls come from that table; the DNA yielded D and trimming. For this sample there are about 600,000 clones; 95% to 98% appear just once. The ten largest clones capture 0.3% of the sample.

CD8 naive samples were CD45RO-negative cells positively selected for CCR7, giving a CD45RA+CCR7+ population that excluded TemRA cells. The donors were healthy, HIV-negative adults who had no recently reported acute infections or vaccinations. Only Caucasian adults living in Nashville, Tennessee, USA were represented among the donors. Blood was obtained by leukapheresis, after which PBMCs were separated by Ficoll-Histopaque density gradient centrifugation and cryopreserved in liquid nitrogen vapor phase. Analytical flow cytometry was used to check the purity and quantity of every magnetically sorted T cell population. From each sorted fraction, genomic DNA was isolated and quantified by UV absorbance on a Nanodrop 2000c. V has 5 bases trimmed and J has 2 bases trimmed; junction bases matching no gene number 14. From its cysteine to its phenylalanine, the CDR3 spans 17 amino acids. CDR3 DNA is the only sequence kept; it has 51 bases, read in frame from the first base. Taken from the germline V gene (reference sequence), the CDR1 and CDR2 loops are SEHNR and FQNEAQ.

Of note for this clone: The antigen this receptor binds is unknown. No base-level quality is on record; no much larger clone is a single base apart.

The research as a whole found: Only blood was sampled, and tissue TCR repertoires likely differ from those in blood. Pairwise subsampling led to the expectation that sequencing depth would affect the degree of clonotype sharing among donors. Naive subsets generally had larger estimated clonotype richness than memory subsets. When four donors were compared, the shared fraction of clonotypes was about 5.2% for naive CD4, roughly 3.3% for naive CD8, 2% to 2.5% for memory CD4, and roughly 0.43% for memory CD8. The small number of donors limited the genetic and exposure-history diversity represented. Clonotypes shared by all four sorted-subset donors showed higher generation probabilities than non-shared clonotypes. Incomplete sequencing was indicated by rarefaction of sorted-subset datasets, despite the large sequencing depth.

The clonotype comes from a man aged 25 to 40 in good health. Sequencing input: naive CD8+ T cells sorted from blood. Sample cell subset or site, as interpreted from the label and publication: CD45RA+CCR7+. The chain links TRBV7-9 with TRBJ1-1; 7 central nucleotides agree with TRBD1. The DNA is as follows: TGTGCCAGCAGCCCTGCCACAGGGGCCATTATTAACACTGAAGCTTTCTTT. The resulting protein is CASSPATGAIINTEAFF.